One T cell receptor (beta chain) is described in this entry. Its antigen is as yet unknown. In the PCR, 60 Vbeta and 13 Jbeta primers were used. The method was immunoSEQ multiplex PCR; TCRdb's version includes in-frame clones alone and lacks a portion of them. The table shows about 120,000 clones, with around 75% occurring only once. This record comes from a study of cytomegalovirus exposure and HLA in healthy donors. Study-level points and caveats: A later analysis linked fewer than 20,000 TCR beta sequences to HLA alleles at 0.05 false discovery rate. TCR beta chain V- and J-gene trimming was linked, in a later analysis, to a missense variant in DCLRE1C.

Each of the donors was a healthy bone marrow donor. The clonotype originates from a woman aged 18-29 years in good health and CMV-seronegative. The specimen was PBMCs.

Here the CDR3 reads CSVGQVLTYEQYF. DNA of the CDR3: TGCAGCGTGGGACAAGTTCTCACCTACGAGCAGTACTTC. The V and J genes are TRBV29-1 and TRBJ2-7, with D perhaps matching TRBD1 (6 bases). Germline V CDR1 and CDR2: SQVTM, ANQGSEA. V shed 6 bases and J shed 2 bases, with 14 bases lying between them. This CDR3 is 13 amino acids long.